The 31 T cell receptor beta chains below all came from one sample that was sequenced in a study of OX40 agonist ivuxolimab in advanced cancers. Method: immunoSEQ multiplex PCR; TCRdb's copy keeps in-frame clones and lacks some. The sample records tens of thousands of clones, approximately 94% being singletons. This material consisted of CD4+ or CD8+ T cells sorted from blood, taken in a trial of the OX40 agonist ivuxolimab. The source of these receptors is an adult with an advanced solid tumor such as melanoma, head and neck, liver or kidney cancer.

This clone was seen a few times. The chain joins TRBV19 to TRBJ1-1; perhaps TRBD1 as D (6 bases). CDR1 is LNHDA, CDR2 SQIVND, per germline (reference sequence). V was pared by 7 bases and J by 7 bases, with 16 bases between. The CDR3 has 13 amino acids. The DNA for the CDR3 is TGTGCCAGTAATCAGGGGTTTGGGATTGAAGCTTTCTTT. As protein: CASNQGFGIEAFF. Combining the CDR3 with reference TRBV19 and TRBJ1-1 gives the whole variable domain DGGITQSPKYLFRKEGQNVTLSCEQNLNHDAMYWYRQDPGQGLRLIYYSQIVNDFQKGDIAEGYSVSREKKESFPLTVTSAQKNPTAFYLCASNQGFGIEAFFGQGTRLTVV.

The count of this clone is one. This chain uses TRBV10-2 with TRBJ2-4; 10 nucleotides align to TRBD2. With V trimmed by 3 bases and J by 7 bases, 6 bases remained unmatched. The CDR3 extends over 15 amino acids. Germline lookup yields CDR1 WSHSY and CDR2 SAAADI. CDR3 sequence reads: CASSDERGGGNIQYF. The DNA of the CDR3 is TGCGCCAGCAGTGACGAGCGGGGGGGTGGGAACATTCAGTACTTC.

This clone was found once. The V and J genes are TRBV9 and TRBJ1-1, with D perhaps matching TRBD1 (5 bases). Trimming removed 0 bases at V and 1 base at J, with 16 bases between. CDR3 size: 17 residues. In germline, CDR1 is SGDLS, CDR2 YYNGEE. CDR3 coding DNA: TGTGCCAGCAGCGTAGCTGAAGGGGCAGGGTCGAACACTGAAGCTTTCTTT. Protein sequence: CASSVAEGAGSNTEAFF.

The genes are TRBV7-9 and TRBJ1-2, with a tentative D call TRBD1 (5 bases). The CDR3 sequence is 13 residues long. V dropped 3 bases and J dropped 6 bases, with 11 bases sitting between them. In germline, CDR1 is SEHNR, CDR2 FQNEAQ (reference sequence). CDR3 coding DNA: TGTGCCAGCAGCTTTTCAGGGTTGAATGGCTACACCTTC. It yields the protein CASSFSGLNGYTF.

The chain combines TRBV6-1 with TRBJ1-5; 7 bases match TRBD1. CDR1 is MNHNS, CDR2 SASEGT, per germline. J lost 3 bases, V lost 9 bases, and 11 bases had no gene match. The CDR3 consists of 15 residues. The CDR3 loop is CARPAGTENNQPQHF. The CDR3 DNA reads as TGTGCCAGACCCGCCGGGACAGAGAACAATCAGCCCCAGCATTTT.

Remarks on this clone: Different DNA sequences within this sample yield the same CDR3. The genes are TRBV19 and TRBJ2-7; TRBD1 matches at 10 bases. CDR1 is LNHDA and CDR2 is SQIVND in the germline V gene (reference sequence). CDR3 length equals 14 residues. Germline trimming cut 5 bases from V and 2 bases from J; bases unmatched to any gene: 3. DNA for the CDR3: TGTGCCAGTAGTCCGGGACAGGGGACCTACGAGCAGTACTTC. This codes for CASSPGQGTYEQYF.

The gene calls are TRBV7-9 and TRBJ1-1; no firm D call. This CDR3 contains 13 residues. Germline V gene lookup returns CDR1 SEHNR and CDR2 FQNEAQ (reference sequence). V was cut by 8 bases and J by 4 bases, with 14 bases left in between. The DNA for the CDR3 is TGTGCCAGCCAGGCGGGGTCGCTCACTGAAGCTTTCTTT. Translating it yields CASQAGSLTEAFF.

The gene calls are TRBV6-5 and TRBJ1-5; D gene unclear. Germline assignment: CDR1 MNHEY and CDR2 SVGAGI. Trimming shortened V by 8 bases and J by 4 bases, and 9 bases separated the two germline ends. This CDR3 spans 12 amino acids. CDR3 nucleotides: TGTGCCAGCGGAGGCCTTAATCAGCCCCAGCATTTT. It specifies CASGGLNQPQHF.

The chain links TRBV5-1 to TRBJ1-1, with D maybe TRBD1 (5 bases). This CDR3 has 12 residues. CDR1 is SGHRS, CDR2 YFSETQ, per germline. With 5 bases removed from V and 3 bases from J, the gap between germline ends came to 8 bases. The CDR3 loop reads CASRIQDTEAFF. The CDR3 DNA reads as TGCGCCAGCAGGATACAGGACACTGAAGCTTTCTTT.

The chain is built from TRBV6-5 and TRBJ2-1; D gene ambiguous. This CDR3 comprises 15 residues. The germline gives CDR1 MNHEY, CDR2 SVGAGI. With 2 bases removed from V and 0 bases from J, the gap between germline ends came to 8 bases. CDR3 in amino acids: CASSYPGVSYNEQFF. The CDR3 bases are TGTGCCAGCAGTTACCCCGGTGTCTCCTACAATGAGCAGTTCTTC.

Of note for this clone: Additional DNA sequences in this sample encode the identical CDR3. For the CDR3, the DNA is TGTGCCAGCAGCTTAGAAGTCTACGAGCAGTACTTC. The encoded protein is CASSLEVYEQYF. The chain is built from TRBV7-9 and TRBJ2-7; no firm D call. V was trimmed by 1 base and J by 3 bases, leaving 4 bases between them. The CDR3 loop spans 12 amino acids. CDR1 is SEHNR, CDR2 FQNEAQ, per germline (reference sequence).

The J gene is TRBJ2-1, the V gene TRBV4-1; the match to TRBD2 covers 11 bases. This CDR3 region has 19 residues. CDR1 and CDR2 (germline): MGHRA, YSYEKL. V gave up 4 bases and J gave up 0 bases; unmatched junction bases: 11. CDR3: CASSLTSGGPTSSYNEQFF. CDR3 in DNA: TGCGCCAGCAGCCTCACTAGCGGGGGCCCAACCAGCTCCTACAATGAGCAGTTCTTC.

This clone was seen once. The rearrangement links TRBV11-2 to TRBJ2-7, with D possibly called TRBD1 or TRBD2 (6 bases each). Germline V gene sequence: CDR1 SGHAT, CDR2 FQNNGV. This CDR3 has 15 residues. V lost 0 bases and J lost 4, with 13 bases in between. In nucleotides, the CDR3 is TGTGCCAGCAGCTTAGATCCGCGGGACACATACGAGCAGTACTTC. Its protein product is CASSLDPRDTYEQYF.

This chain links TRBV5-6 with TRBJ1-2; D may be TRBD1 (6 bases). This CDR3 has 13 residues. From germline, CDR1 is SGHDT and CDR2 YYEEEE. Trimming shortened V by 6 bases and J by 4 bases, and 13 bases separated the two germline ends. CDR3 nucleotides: TGTGCCAGCATTGGGGGCAGGACCTATGGCTACACCTTC. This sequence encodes CASIGGRTYGYTF. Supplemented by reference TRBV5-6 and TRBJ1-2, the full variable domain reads DAGVTQSPTHLIKTRGQQVTLRCSPKSGHDTVSWYQQALGQGPQFIFQYYEEEERQRGNFPDRFSGHQFPNYSSELNVNALLLGDSALYLCASIGGRTYGYTFGSGTRLTVV.

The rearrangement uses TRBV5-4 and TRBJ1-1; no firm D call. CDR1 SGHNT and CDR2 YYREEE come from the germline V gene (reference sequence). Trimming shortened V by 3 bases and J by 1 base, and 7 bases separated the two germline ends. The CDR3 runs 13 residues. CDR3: CASSSSENTEAFF. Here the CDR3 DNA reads TGTGCCAGCAGCTCCTCAGAGAACACTGAAGCTTTCTTT.

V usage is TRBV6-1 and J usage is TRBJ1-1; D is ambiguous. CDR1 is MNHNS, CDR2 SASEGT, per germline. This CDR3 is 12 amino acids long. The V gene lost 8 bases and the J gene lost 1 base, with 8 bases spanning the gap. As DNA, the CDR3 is TGTGCCAGCGGTAAACAGAACACTGAAGCTTTCTTT. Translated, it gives CASGKQNTEAFF.

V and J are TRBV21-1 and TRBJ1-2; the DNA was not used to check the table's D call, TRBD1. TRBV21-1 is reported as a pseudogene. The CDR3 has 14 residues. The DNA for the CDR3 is TGTGCCAGCAGCGACAACAGGGTTATCTATGGCTACACCTTC. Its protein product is CASSDNRVIYGYTF.

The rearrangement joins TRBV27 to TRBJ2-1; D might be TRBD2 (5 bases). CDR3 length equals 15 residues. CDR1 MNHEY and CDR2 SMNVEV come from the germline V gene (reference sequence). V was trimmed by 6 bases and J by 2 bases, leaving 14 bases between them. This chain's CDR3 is CASSSGILAYNEQFF. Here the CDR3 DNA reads TGTGCCAGCAGCTCCGGGATCCTCGCCTACAATGAGCAGTTCTTC.

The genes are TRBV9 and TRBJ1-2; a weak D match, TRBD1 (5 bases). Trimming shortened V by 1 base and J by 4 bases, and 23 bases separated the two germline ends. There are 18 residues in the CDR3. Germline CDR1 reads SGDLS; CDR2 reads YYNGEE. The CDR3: CASSVNREDPKGAYGYTF. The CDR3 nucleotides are TGTGCCAGCAGCGTAAACCGGGAGGACCCAAAAGGGGCCTATGGCTACACCTTC.

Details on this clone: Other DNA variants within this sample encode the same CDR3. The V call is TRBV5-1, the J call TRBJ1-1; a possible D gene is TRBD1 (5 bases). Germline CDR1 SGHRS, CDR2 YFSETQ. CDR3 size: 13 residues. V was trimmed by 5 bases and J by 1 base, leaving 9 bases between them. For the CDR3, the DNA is TGCGCCAGCAGTCTGGGGGGGAACACTGAAGCTTTCTTT. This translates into CASSLGGNTEAFF. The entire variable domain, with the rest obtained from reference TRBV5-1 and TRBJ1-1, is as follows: KAGVTQTPRYLIKTRGQQVTLSCSPISGHRSVSWYQQTPGQGLQFLFEYFSETQRNKGNFPGRFSGRQFSNSRSEMNVSTLELGDSALYLCASSLGGNTEAFFGQGTRLTVV.

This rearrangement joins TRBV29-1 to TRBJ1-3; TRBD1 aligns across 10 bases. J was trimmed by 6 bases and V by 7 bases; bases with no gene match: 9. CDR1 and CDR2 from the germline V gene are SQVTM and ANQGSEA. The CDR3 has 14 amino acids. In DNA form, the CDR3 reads TGCAGCGCGGAGGACAGGGGGATAGAAAACACCATATATTTT. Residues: CSAEDRGIENTIYF. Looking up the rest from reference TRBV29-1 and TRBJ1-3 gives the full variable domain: SAVISQKPSRDICQRGTSLTIQCQVDSQVTMMFWYRQQPGQSLTLIATANQGSEATYESGFVIDKFPISRPNLTFSTLTVSNMSPEDSSIYLCSAEDRGIENTIYFGEGSWLTVV.

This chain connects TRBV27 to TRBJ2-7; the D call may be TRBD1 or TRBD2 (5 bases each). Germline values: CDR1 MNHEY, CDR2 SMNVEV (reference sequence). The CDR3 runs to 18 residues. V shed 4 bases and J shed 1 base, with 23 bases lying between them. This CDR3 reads CASSSLPNFRGVSYEQYF. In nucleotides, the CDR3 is TGTGCCAGCAGTTCCCTTCCCAATTTCAGAGGGGTGTCCTACGAGCAGTACTTC.

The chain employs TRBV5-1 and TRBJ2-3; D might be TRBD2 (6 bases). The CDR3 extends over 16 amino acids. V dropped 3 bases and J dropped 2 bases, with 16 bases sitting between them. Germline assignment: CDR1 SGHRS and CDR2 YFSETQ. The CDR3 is CASSWGDGRLTDTQYF. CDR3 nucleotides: TGCGCCAGCAGCTGGGGGGACGGCCGCCTCACAGATACGCAGTATTTT.

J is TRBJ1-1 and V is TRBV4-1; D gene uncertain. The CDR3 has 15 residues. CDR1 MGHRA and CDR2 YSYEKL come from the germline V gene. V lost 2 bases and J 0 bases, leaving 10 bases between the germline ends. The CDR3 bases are TGCGCCAGCAGCCAAAATCCGGGGATGAACACTGAAGCTTTCTTT. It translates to CASSQNPGMNTEAFF.

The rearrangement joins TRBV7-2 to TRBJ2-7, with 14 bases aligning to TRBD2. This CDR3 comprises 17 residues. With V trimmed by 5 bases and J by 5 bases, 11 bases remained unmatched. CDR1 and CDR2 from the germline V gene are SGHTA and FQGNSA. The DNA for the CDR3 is TGTGCCAGCAGCCTGGGACTAGCGGGGGCCACCTTTGACGAGCAGTACTTC. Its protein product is CASSLGLAGATFDEQYF.

CDR3: CASSIGQGDGYTF. CDR3 sequence (DNA): TGTGCCAGTAGTATTGGACAGGGAGATGGCTACACCTTC. The chain is built from TRBV19 and TRBJ1-2, with 8 bases identical to TRBD1. Germline values: CDR1 LNHDA, CDR2 SQIVND (reference sequence). Trimming cost V 3 bases and J 6 bases; bases outside gene matches: 3. CDR3 length: 13 residues.

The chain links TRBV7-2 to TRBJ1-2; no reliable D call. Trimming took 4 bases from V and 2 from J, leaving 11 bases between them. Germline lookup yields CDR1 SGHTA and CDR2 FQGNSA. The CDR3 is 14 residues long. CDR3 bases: TGTGCCAGCAGCTGGACGGGATTAAACTATGGCTACACCTTC. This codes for CASSWTGLNYGYTF.

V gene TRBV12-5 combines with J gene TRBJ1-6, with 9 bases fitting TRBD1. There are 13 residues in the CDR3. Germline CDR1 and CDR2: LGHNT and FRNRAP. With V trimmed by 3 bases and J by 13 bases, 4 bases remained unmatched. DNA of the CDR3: TGTGCTAGTGGTTTAAGGACAGGGGCCCCCCTCCACTTT. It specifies CASGLRTGAPLHF.

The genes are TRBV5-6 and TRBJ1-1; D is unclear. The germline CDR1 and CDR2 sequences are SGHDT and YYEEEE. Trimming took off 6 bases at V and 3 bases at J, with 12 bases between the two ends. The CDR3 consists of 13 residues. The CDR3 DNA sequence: TGTGCCAGCACCTCGGCCTGGGACACTGAAGCTTTCTTT. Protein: CASTSAWDTEAFF.

Here the CDR3 DNA reads TGTGCCAGCAGCGTCCAGGAAGACTATGGCTACACCTTC. This encodes CASSVQEDYGYTF. V is TRBV13 and J is TRBJ1-2; D is uncertain. The CDR3 sequence is 13 residues long. Germline V CDR1 and CDR2: PRHDT, FYEKMQ (reference sequence). Trimming removed 5 bases at V and 3 bases at J, with 10 bases between.

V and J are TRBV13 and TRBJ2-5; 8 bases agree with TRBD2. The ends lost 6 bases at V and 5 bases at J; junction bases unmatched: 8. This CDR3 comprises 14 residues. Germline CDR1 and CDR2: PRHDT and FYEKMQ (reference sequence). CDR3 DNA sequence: TGTGCCAGCAGGACAAGCGGGAGTAAGGAGACCCAGTACTTC. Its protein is CASRTSGSKETQYF. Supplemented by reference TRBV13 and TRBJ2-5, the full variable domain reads AAGVIQSPRHLIKEKRETATLKCYPIPRHDTVYWYQQGPGQDPQFLISFYEKMQSDKGSIPDRFSAQQFSDYHSELNMSSLELGDSALYFCASRTSGSKETQYFGPGTRLLVL.